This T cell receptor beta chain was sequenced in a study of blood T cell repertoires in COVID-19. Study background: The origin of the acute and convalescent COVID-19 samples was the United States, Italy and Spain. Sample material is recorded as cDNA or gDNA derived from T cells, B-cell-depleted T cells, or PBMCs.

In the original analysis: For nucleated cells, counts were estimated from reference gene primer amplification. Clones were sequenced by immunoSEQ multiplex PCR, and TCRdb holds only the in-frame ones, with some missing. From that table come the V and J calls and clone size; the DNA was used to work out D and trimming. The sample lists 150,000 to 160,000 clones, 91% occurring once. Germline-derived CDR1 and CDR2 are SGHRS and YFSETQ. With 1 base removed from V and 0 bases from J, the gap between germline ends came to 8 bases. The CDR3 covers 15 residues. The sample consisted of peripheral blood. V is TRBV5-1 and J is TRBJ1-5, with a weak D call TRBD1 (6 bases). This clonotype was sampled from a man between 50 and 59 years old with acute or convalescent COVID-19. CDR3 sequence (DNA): TGCGCCAGCAGCTTGACAGGGTATAGCAATCAGCCCCAGCATTTT. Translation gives CASSLTGYSNQPQHF.